What follows are 14 T cell receptor beta chains derived from one specimen sequenced in a study of blood T cell repertoires in COVID-19. TCRdb's table, derived via immunoSEQ multiplex PCR, lists solely in-frame clones and lacks some. This table has roughly 88,000 clones, approximately 80% appearing once. Sample: peripheral blood. The source of these receptors is an elderly woman with acute or convalescent COVID-19.

This chain connects TRBV30 to TRBJ1-2, with 7 bases fitting TRBD1. The ends lost 3 bases at V and 5 bases at J; junction bases unmatched: 3. Germline V gives CDR1 GTSNPN, CDR2 SVGIG (reference sequence). The CDR3 has 12 amino acids. CDR3 loop: CAWRAQGYGYTF. CDR3 DNA sequence: TGTGCCTGGAGGGCACAGGGGTATGGCTACACCTTC.

This chain connects TRBV25-1 to TRBJ2-7, with TRBD1 identical over 8 bases. Unmatched junction bases numbered 8, after V lost 0 bases and J lost 4 bases. Germline values: CDR1 MGHDK, CDR2 SYGVNS. The CDR3 has 16 amino acids. CDR3 protein: CASSEYTSRGRYEQYF. CDR3 bases: TGTGCCAGCAGTGAATATACGTCCAGGGGGCGGTACGAGCAGTACTTC.

The chain recombines TRBV28 with TRBJ1-6, with a weak D call TRBD1 (6 bases). Germline V CDR1 and CDR2: MDHEN, SYDVKM. The CDR3 length is 15 residues. Trimming shortened V by 3 bases and J by 6 bases, and 12 bases separated the two germline ends. CDR3 DNA: TGTGCCAGCAGTTTGGGGGCGCTAGGTAATTCACCCCTCCACTTT. This gives the protein CASSLGALGNSPLHF.

The chain employs TRBV9 and TRBJ2-7, with 7 nucleotides matching TRBD1. V shed 4 bases and J 6 bases; nucleotides not matched to a gene: 10. The CDR3 is made up of 14 amino acids. Germline V CDR1 and CDR2: SGDLS, YYNGEE. CDR3 DNA: TGTGCCAGCAGCTCAGGTCAGGGGGTGAGCGAGCAGTACTTC. Its protein product is CASSSGQGVSEQYF.

The V call is TRBV7-9, the J call TRBJ1-1; 8 bases map to TRBD1. The CDR3 sequence is 12 residues long. Looked up from germline, CDR1 is SEHNR and CDR2 is FQNEAQ (reference sequence). The junction had 10 bases not matched to a gene; V was cut back by 11 bases and J by 8 bases. CDR3 in amino acids: CAVQGGTREAFF. The CDR3 nucleotides read TGTGCCGTACAGGGGGGTACTCGAGAAGCTTTCTTT.

V gene TRBV15 combines with J gene TRBJ2-1; TRBD2 matches at 14 bases. The CDR3 is made up of 16 amino acids. Germline V lookup: CDR1 LNHNV, CDR2 YYDKDF (reference sequence). Losses at the gene ends were 1 base for V and 5 bases for J; bases not matched to a gene: 1. The CDR3 protein is CATSRGLAGGHNEQFF. CDR3 DNA sequence: TGTGCCACCAGCAGAGGACTAGCGGGGGGGCACAATGAGCAGTTCTTC.

The chain couples TRBV14 to TRBJ1-3; D not certain. Germline V gives CDR1 SGHDN, CDR2 FVKESK. Between the trimmed V and J ends, which lost 1 base and 1 base, there was a span of 17 bases. The CDR3 length is 18 residues. The CDR3 DNA reads TGTGCCAGCAGCCAAGTTGGAGGAATAAGTAGTTCTGGAAACACCATATATTTT. Amino acids: CASSQVGGISSSGNTIYF.

The chain recombines TRBV24-1 with TRBJ1-5; D is ambiguous. Trimming removed 2 bases from V and 4 bases from J, with 5 bases in between. Germline V gene data show CDR1 as KGHDR and CDR2 as SFDVKD. This CDR3 comprises 13 residues. The CDR3 coding sequence is TGTGCCACCAGTGATTCACGGAATCAGCCCCAGCATTTT. Encoded protein: CATSDSRNQPQHF.

CDR3 sequence reads: CASSPPGQLTYEQYF. The CDR3 nucleotides read TGTGCCAGCTCACCCCCGGGACAGCTAACCTACGAGCAGTACTTC. The chain combines TRBV18 with TRBJ2-7; TRBD1 aligns across 7 bases. Germline-derived CDR1 and CDR2 are KGHSH and LQKENI. The CDR3 length is 15 residues. With 3 bases clipped from V and 2 bases from J, the junction kept 7 bases outside the gene matches.

This clone showed up just once. The chain joins TRBV6-6 to TRBJ2-7; 10 positions agree with TRBD2. Germline CDR1 and CDR2: MNHNY and SVGAGI (reference sequence). The junction had 19 bases not matched to a gene; V was cut back by 5 bases and J by 3 bases. The CDR3 totals 19 residues. The CDR3 DNA sequence: TGTGCCAGCAGTCACACCCAACTAGCGGGGTTTGGCGTTATCTACGAGCAGTACTTC. It translates to CASSHTQLAGFGVIYEQYF.

V usage is TRBV18 and J usage is TRBJ1-1; D is undetermined. CDR1 is KGHSH and CDR2 is LQKENI in the germline V gene. The CDR3 has 14 amino acids. V gave up 3 bases and J gave up 5 bases, with 13 bases separating them. The CDR3 bases are TGTGCCAGCTCACCCTACAGTGAGGGTACTGAAGCTTTCTTT. Translating gives CASSPYSEGTEAFF. The entire variable domain, with the rest obtained from reference TRBV18 and TRBJ1-1, is as follows: NAGVMQNPRHLVRRRGQEARLRCSPMKGHSHVYWYRQLPEEGLKFMVYLQKENIIDESGMPKERFSAEFPKEGPSILRIQQVVRGDSAAYFCASSPYSEGTEAFFGQGTRLTVV.

This clone was picked up a small number of times. The chain has TRBV3-1 (or the pseudogene TRBV3-2) and TRBJ2-7; D may be TRBD1 (6 bases). The CDR3 contains 14 residues. Trimming removed 4 bases at V and 5 bases at J, with 15 bases between. CDR1 and CDR2 (germline): LGHDT, YNNKEL (reference sequence). This CDR3 reads CASSRIGGKDEQYF. The CDR3 bases are TGTGCCAGCAGCCGGATTGGGGGCAAAGACGAGCAGTACTTC.

This clone occurred a few times. This chain joins TRBV15 and TRBJ1-2; 7 bases fit TRBD1. CDR3 size: 17 residues. The V gene's germline CDR1 is LNHNV and CDR2 YYDKDF (reference sequence). The trim removed 0 bases at V and 0 bases at J, leaving 7 bases unmatched. The CDR3 sequence: CATSRDLRGQANYGYTF. For the CDR3, the DNA is TGTGCCACCAGCAGAGATCTTAGGGGGCAAGCTAACTATGGCTACACCTTC.

V usage is TRBV9 and J usage is TRBJ1-4; TRBD1 might be the D (5 bases). The length of the CDR3 is 20 residues. V lost 5 bases and J 0 bases, leaving 26 bases between the germline ends. Germline V CDR1 and CDR2: SGDLS, YYNGEE. This CDR3 reads CASSLGLTGTASTTNEKLFF. In DNA form, the CDR3 reads TGTGCCAGCAGTTTAGGATTAACAGGTACTGCTTCGACAACTAATGAAAAACTGTTTTTT.